Following are 13 T cell receptor beta chains from one sample sequenced in a study of CD8 T cells in ankylosing spondylitis. Their specific antigens are unknown. Study observations and caveats: A TCR beta motif of several highly homologous variants appeared characteristic of ankylosing spondylitis blood.

Each CDR3 protein gets one entry after TCRdb re-called the 5' RACE reads with MiXCR. The table includes about 390,000 distinct CDR3 sequences, under 25% detected once. The sequenced material came from blood, either unsorted or a sorted T cell fraction (not recorded which). The origin of the receptors is a male donor with ankylosing spondylitis.

This clonotype was detected only a few times. The V and J genes are TRBV19 and TRBJ2-1, with 11 bases that match TRBD1. Trimming cost V 8 bases and J 5 bases; bases outside gene matches: 2. Germline-derived CDR1 and CDR2 are LNHDA and SQIVND (reference sequence). CDR3 length: 13 residues. CDR3 in amino acids: CASRDRGNNEQFF. CDR3 sequence (DNA): TGTGCCAGTCGGGACAGGGGGAACAATGAGCAGTTCTTC.

The sample holds a few counts of this clonotype. The V call is TRBV5-1, the J call TRBJ1-1; D unclear. The CDR3 spans 13 residues. Germline V gene sequence: CDR1 SGHRS, CDR2 YFSETQ. Trimming removed 3 bases from V and 1 base from J, with 7 bases in between. For the CDR3, the DNA is TGCGCCAGCAGCTACAACAGGAACACTGAAGCTTTCTTT. It encodes CASSYNRNTEAFF.

The chain has TRBV5-1 and TRBJ2-3, with a possible D match to TRBD2 (6 bases). Germline V lookup: CDR1 SGHRS, CDR2 YFSETQ. This CDR3 spans 15 amino acids. V lost 1 base to trimming and J lost 1 base, with 10 bases between them. CDR3 amino acids: CASSLRSSGTDTQYF. In DNA, the CDR3 is TGCGCCAGCAGCTTGCGGTCTAGCGGCACAGATACGCAGTATTTT.

The V call is TRBV4-1, the J call TRBJ1-5; D unclear. Trimming took 1 base from V and 3 from J, leaving 16 bases between them. The CDR3 is 17 residues long. In germline, CDR1 is MGHRA, CDR2 YSYEKL. Here the CDR3 DNA reads TGCGCCAGCAGCCAAGGGGGAAGCGTACGGATCAATCAGCCCCAGCATTTT. Protein: CASSQGGSVRINQPQHF.

The chain has TRBV3-1 and TRBJ1-3, with D unresolved. V lost 4 bases and J 8 bases, leaving 9 bases between the germline ends. Per the germline V gene, CDR1 is LGHDT and CDR2 is YNNKEL (reference sequence). The length of the CDR3 is 12 residues. The CDR3 protein is CASSPRRDTIYF. The CDR3 DNA is TGTGCCAGCAGCCCCAGACGAGACACCATATATTTT.

The V and J genes are TRBV28 and TRBJ1-1, with unresolved D. The CDR3 runs to 13 residues. The ends were cut back, 8 bases at V and 4 bases at J, with 14 bases in the middle. In germline, CDR1 is MDHEN, CDR2 SYDVKM. DNA for the CDR3: TGTGCCAGCGGCGAGAGGGATAGCACTGAAGCTTTCTTT. It yields the protein CASGERDSTEAFF.

The genes are TRBV10-3 and TRBJ2-2; 11 bases fit TRBD2. After removal of 3 bases from V and 1 base from J, the junction contained 4 bases not matched to a gene. Germline-derived CDR1 and CDR2 are ENHRY and SYGVKD. This CDR3 spans 17 amino acids. CDR3 sequence (DNA): TGTGCCATCAGTGACCCGGGACTAGCGGAGAACACCGGGGAGCTGTTTTTT. Translated, it gives CAISDPGLAENTGELFF.

This clonotype appeared a few times. This chain connects TRBV12-3 or TRBV12-4 to TRBJ1-3; no clear D. This CDR3 region has 15 residues. Trimming cost V 1 base and J 0 bases, with 7 bases left between them. Written as DNA, the CDR3 is TGTGCCAGCAGTTTAGGGGCTTACTCTGGAAACACCATATATTTT. Its translation is CASSLGAYSGNTIYF.

This clonotype was observed a few times. V usage is TRBV15 and J usage is TRBJ1-4; D is unclear. CDR1 is LNHNV and CDR2 is YYDKDF in the germline V gene (reference sequence). There are 15 residues in the CDR3. The V end lost 2 bases, the J end lost 3 bases, and 10 bases lay between the germline ends. The CDR3 sequence: CATSRRRTSNEKLFF. Written as DNA, the CDR3 is TGTGCCACCAGCAGAAGACGGACTTCTAATGAAAAACTGTTTTTT.

The chain joins TRBV6-1 to TRBJ2-7, with 7 bases aligning to TRBD2. The CDR3 consists of 14 residues. Unmatched junction bases numbered 10, after V lost 6 bases and J lost 5 bases. Germline CDR1 reads MNHNS; CDR2 reads SASEGT. Here the CDR3 reads CASSVQSTSNEQYF. The CDR3, as DNA: TGTGCCAGCAGCGTGCAATCGACTAGCAACGAGCAGTACTTC.

This clonotype was counted a few times. This chain links TRBV20-1 with TRBJ2-3; 10 nucleotides align to TRBD1. Germline CDR1 reads DFQATT; CDR2 reads SNEGSKA (reference sequence). Trimming cost V 1 base and J 2 bases; bases outside gene matches: 9. The CDR3 extends over 17 amino acids. For the CDR3, the DNA is TGCAGTGCTAGAGCGGCGACAGGGGGCGCGCTCACAGATACGCAGTATTTT. The encoded protein is CSARAATGGALTDTQYF.

The J gene is TRBJ2-1, the V gene TRBV7-3; D perhaps matches TRBD2 (6 bases). Germline-derived CDR1 and CDR2 are SGHTA and FQGTGA. The CDR3 length is 15 residues. V was clipped by 5 bases and J by 6 bases, with 17 bases between them. CDR3 nucleotide sequence: TGTGCCAGCAGCCTAAGGGTAGTCGGGGGCAATGAGCAGTTCTTC. Its protein product is CASSLRVVGGNEQFF. Full variable domain (rest looked up from reference TRBV7-3 and TRBJ2-1): GAGVSQTPSNKVTEKGKYVELRCDPISGHTALYWYRQSLGQGPEFLIYFQGTGAADDSGLPNDRFFAVRPEGSVSTLKIQRTERGDSAVYLCASSLRVVGGNEQFFGPGTRLTVL.

The chain joins TRBV18 to TRBJ2-7, with 7 bases that match TRBD1. The CDR3 is 16 amino acids. Germline V lookup: CDR1 KGHSH, CDR2 LQKENI. V dropped 1 base and J dropped 6; count of bases not matched to a gene: 12. CDR3 residues: CASSPLDRARIGEQYF. The CDR3, as DNA: TGTGCCAGCTCACCACTCGACAGGGCTAGGATAGGCGAGCAGTACTTC.